These T cell receptor beta chains were read from a single sample in a study of blood T cells in healthy people across ages. Via MiXCR, TCRdb re-called the 5' RACE reads, giving one row per CDR3 protein. The table includes hundreds of thousands of distinct CDR3 sequences, 29% detected once. The sample comprised blood. The source of these receptors is a woman of 80 years or more in good health. Each CDR3 is given with its conserved first and last residue. D genes are given only for firm matches. Size values are once, few and many counts, or a class for expanded clones, and some rows have none.

abundance	v_gene	d_gene	j_gene	CDR3nt	CDR3aa
.	TRBV3-1	.	TRBJ1-4	TGTGCCAGCAGCCCGATATCACCGGGTAGTAATGAAAAACTGTTTTTT	CASSPISPGSNEKLFF
.	TRBV28	.	TRBJ1-2	TGTGCCAGCTACGCGATGAGTGATAGTCACTATGGCTACACCTTC	CASYAMSDSHYGYTF
few	TRBV4-1	.	TRBJ2-1	TGCGCCAGCAGCCAAGGAGCCTGGAGGTACGGGGCGTTAAGGGAGCAGTTCTTC	CASSQGAWRYGALREQFF
many	TRBV11-2	TRBD2	TRBJ2-3	TGTGCCAGCAGCTTCCTCCTACTACTAGCGGGGGGCACAGATACGCAGTATTTT	CASSFLLLLAGGTDTQYF
many	TRBV20-1	TRBD1	TRBJ1-1	TGCAGTGCTAACAGGGGGTATGACACTGAAGCTTTCTTT	CSANRGYDTEAFF
many	TRBV7-9	.	TRBJ2-1	TGTGCCAGCAGCTTAGCGGGGACTGACAATGAGCAGTTCTTC	CASSLAGTDNEQFF
few	TRBV7-6	TRBD1	TRBJ1-1	TGTGCCAGCAGCTTGACCGGGACAGCTCCCACTGAAGCTTTCTTT	CASSLTGTAPTEAFF
.	TRBV7-9	.	TRBJ2-1	TGTGCCAGCAGCCCGCGGGGGCGGGGATACAATGAGCAGTTCTTC	CASSPRGRGYNEQFF
.	TRBV21-1	.	TRBJ1-5	TGTGCCAGCCAATGGGGGGGGTCAGGTCAGCCCCAGCATTTT	CASQWGGSGQPQHF
few	TRBV27	.	TRBJ2-1	TGTGCCAGCAGGCTAGCTGGGGAGATATACAATGAGCAGTTCTTC	CASRLAGEIYNEQFF
.	TRBV6-1	TRBD1	TRBJ2-3	TGTGCCAGCACTAAGGGGGCGGGCACAGATACGCAGTATTTT	CASTKGAGTDTQYF
few	TRBV5-1	TRBD2	TRBJ2-1	TGCGCCAGCAGCCCGGCGGCGGGGGGGCCAGGTGAGCAGTTCTTC	CASSPAAGGPGEQFF
many	TRBV4-2	TRBD1	TRBJ2-3	TGTGCCAGCAGCCAAGATCAATCCGGGACAGGGTTGGATACGCAGTATTTT	CASSQDQSGTGLDTQYF
.	TRBV20-1	.	TRBJ2-2	TGCAGTGCTAGAGAGGCAGGGAGAGGTACCGGGGAGCTGTTTTTT	CSAREAGRGTGELFF
many	TRBV7-9	TRBD2	TRBJ2-3	TGTGCCAGCAGCTTGGCTAGCGGGGGGGCCTCAGATACGCAGTATTTT	CASSLASGGASDTQYF
few	TRBV14	.	TRBJ2-1	TGTGCCAGCAGCCAAACTGCCTTTAAGCTCAACAATGAGCAGTTCTTC	CASSQTAFKLNNEQFF
.	TRBV2	TRBD2	TRBJ2-3	TGTGCCAGCAGTGCGCCCGGGGGGGCGGGCACAGATACGCAGTATTTT	CASSAPGGAGTDTQYF
many	TRBV2	.	TRBJ2-7	TGTGCCAGCAGGGGAAACTGGGGGTCCTACGAGCAGTACTTC	CASRGNWGSYEQYF
.	TRBV29-1	TRBD2	TRBJ2-1	TGCAGCGGGGGACTAGCGGGCAACAATGAGCAGTTCTTC	CSGGLAGNNEQFF
few	TRBV7-2	.	TRBJ1-1	TGTGCCAGCAGCTTAGCTGGGGGGTTTGGGAACACTGAAGCTTTCTTT	CASSLAGGFGNTEAFF
few	TRBV20-1	TRBD1	TRBJ1-1	TGCAGTGCTAGAGGGGACAGCTCGAACACTGAAGCTTTCTTT	CSARGDSSNTEAFF
few	TRBV9	.	TRBJ1-5	TGTGCCAGCAGCGTAGGATATAGCAATCAGCCCCAGCATTTT	CASSVGYSNQPQHF
many	TRBV6-2/TRBV6-3	.	TRBJ2-5	TGTGCCGGAGGGGGCTGGCGGGAGACCCAGTACTTC	CAGGGWRETQYF
many	TRBV20-1	TRBD2	TRBJ2-3	TGCAGTGCAAGCCCGGGACTAAGCACAGATACGCAGTATTTT	CSASPGLSTDTQYF
few	TRBV10-1	.	TRBJ2-2	TGCGCCAGTGCAAAAAGCGGAGGCACCGGGGAGCTGTTTTTT	CASAKSGGTGELFF
.	TRBV7-9	TRBD2	TRBJ2-1	TGTGCCAGCAGTCCAATAGCGGGGGGGCCCTACAATGAGCAGTTCTTC	CASSPIAGGPYNEQFF
few	TRBV5-5	TRBD2	TRBJ2-2	TGTGCCAGCAGCTTGTTCGGGGGGGCGATCACCGGGGAGCTGTTTTTT	CASSLFGGAITGELFF
.	TRBV10-2	TRBD1	TRBJ1-5	TGCGCCAGCAGTGAGATCTGGACAGGGAGCGATCAGCCCCAGCATTTT	CASSEIWTGSDQPQHF
many	TRBV7-9	TRBD1	TRBJ2-4	TGTGCCAGCAGCAACCCGGGACAGACAAACATTCAGTACTTC	CASSNPGQTNIQYF
many	TRBV20-1	.	TRBJ1-2	TGCAGTGCTAGTTCGGCGGCAGGTGCTAACTATGGCTACACCTTC	CSASSAAGANYGYTF
.	TRBV2	.	TRBJ1-4	TGTGCCAGCAGGGGCCAACTTGCAACTAATGAAAAACTGTTTTTT	CASRGQLATNEKLFF
many	TRBV7-2	.	TRBJ2-7	TGTGCCAGCGGCGGGGGCCCCTACGAGCAGTACTTC	CASGGGPYEQYF
many	TRBV4-1	.	TRBJ1-2	TGCGCCAGCAGACTAAACACAGGGCTGCTAGACTATGGCTACACCTTC	CASRLNTGLLDYGYTF
.	TRBV3-1	.	TRBJ2-7	TGTGCCAGCAGCCTCCTATCCCTACCCCAGTACTTC	CASSLLSLPQYF
once	TRBV20-1	TRBD1	TRBJ1-5	TGCAGTGCTAAGCAGGGGGCGACGGGCAATCAGCCCCAGCATTTT	CSAKQGATGNQPQHF
many	TRBV29-1	.	TRBJ1-1	TGCAGCGTGGGGGACATGCTTAGCACTGAAGCTTTCTTT	CSVGDMLSTEAFF
few	TRBV4-3	.	TRBJ1-4	TGCGCCAGCAGCCAAGCCCCCCGGGGTGAAAAACTGTTTTTT	CASSQAPRGEKLFF
few	TRBV5-4	TRBD2	TRBJ2-3	TGTGCCAGCAGCCTCCCCGGGGGGGGACGAACAGATACGCAGTATTTT	CASSLPGGGRTDTQYF
.	TRBV28	.	TRBJ2-1	TGTGCCAACACCTTCTCCAGGGGTGTAAGGGGGAGCAATGAGCAGTTCTTC	CANTFSRGVRGSNEQFF
many	TRBV14	.	TRBJ2-1	TGTGCCAGCAGCCAAGAACGGCCAGTCAATGAGCAGTTCTTC	CASSQERPVNEQFF
.	TRBV29-1	.	TRBJ1-2	TGCAGCGTTGCTTCTTTGTGGGACGGAGACTATGGCTACACCTTC	CSVASLWDGDYGYTF